These T cell receptor beta chains were read from a single sample in a study of blood T cell repertoires in COVID-19. Assay used: immunoSEQ multiplex PCR; TCRdb lists only in-frame clones, some missing. Here the sample spans roughly 340,000 clones, 80% to 90% being singletons. The specimen sequenced was peripheral blood. The receptors stem from a woman aged 25 to 45 with COVID-19, enrolled during active disease. The CDR3 runs from the conserved cysteine through the conserved F or W. Fields, in order: V gene, clone size, CDR3 protein. Size is omitted from some rows. Given values are once, few, many or a class for expanded clones.

v_call: TRBV4-3
clone_size: -
cdr3_aa: CASSQDTGNLYGYTF

v_call: TRBV4-3
clone_size: -
cdr3_aa: CASSQVWVAHSSYNEQFF

v_call: TRBV18
clone_size: -
cdr3_aa: CASSPQPGRQPRGYTF

v_call: TRBV11-3
clone_size: -
cdr3_aa: CASSLKRTSGNADTQYF

v_call: TRBV30
clone_size: -
cdr3_aa: CAYKGQGNQPQHF

v_call: TRBV7-6
clone_size: once
cdr3_aa: CASSYARGGVETQYF

v_call: TRBV10-1
clone_size: -
cdr3_aa: CASSESDWQFYGYTF

v_call: TRBV6-2/TRBV6-3
clone_size: -
cdr3_aa: CASSYEADNQPQHF

v_call: TRBV4-1
clone_size: -
cdr3_aa: CASSQGTGAPVAQYF

v_call: TRBV11-2
clone_size: -
cdr3_aa: CASSFQRIFSYNEQFF

v_call: TRBV25-1
clone_size: -
cdr3_aa: CASSDSEGLGTQYF

v_call: TRBV11-3
clone_size: -
cdr3_aa: CASSLGGTSGRRSDEQFF

v_call: TRBV7-2
clone_size: -
cdr3_aa: CASSLIPGNEQFF

v_call: TRBV5-4
clone_size: -
cdr3_aa: CASSQGLAGGPGETQYF

v_call: TRBV5-4
clone_size: -
cdr3_aa: CASSPGTATTNEKLFF

v_call: TRBV7-9
clone_size: -
cdr3_aa: CASSPASSGNTIYF

v_call: TRBV5-4
clone_size: -
cdr3_aa: CASSPGDPRTEAFF

v_call: TRBV6-2/TRBV6-3
clone_size: -
cdr3_aa: CASSSLRGSNYGYTF

v_call: TRBV13
clone_size: -
cdr3_aa: CASSYGHKNTEAFF

v_call: TRBV6-2/TRBV6-3
clone_size: -
cdr3_aa: CASSLAGGRSYNEQFF

v_call: TRBV29-1
clone_size: -
cdr3_aa: CSVGYEAFF

v_call: TRBV4-1
clone_size: once
cdr3_aa: CASSPDRGQNSPLHF

v_call: TRBV19
clone_size: few
cdr3_aa: CASSQGDYGYTF

v_call: TRBV7-6
clone_size: -
cdr3_aa: CASSKADRMNTEAFF

v_call: TRBV7-9
clone_size: -
cdr3_aa: CASSSTGGGTEAFF

v_call: TRBV9
clone_size: -
cdr3_aa: CASSVASQVGGNTIYF

v_call: TRBV13
clone_size: -
cdr3_aa: CASSPPTGQVQYF

v_call: TRBV7-6
clone_size: -
cdr3_aa: CASRPGSANTGELFF

v_call: TRBV7-9
clone_size: -
cdr3_aa: CASSPGLNEKLFF

v_call: TRBV11-3
clone_size: -
cdr3_aa: CASSPGLAAQETQYF

v_call: TRBV7-6
clone_size: -
cdr3_aa: CASSFGSGGTNTGELFF

v_call: TRBV16
clone_size: -
cdr3_aa: CASSQSKGTSLPEQYF

v_call: TRBV5-6
clone_size: -
cdr3_aa: CASSALKAGGYNEQFF

v_call: TRBV4-3
clone_size: -
cdr3_aa: CASSQEADRGRRGYTF

v_call: TRBV5-1
clone_size: once
cdr3_aa: CASSFQRGPDTQYF

v_call: TRBV29-1
clone_size: -
cdr3_aa: CSVVGTRGPQETQYF

v_call: TRBV10-1
clone_size: -
cdr3_aa: CASSDHVLPGTQYF

v_call: TRBV5-4
clone_size: once
cdr3_aa: CASSFATGDTGELFF

v_call: TRBV4-1
clone_size: -
cdr3_aa: CASSQGDLNLAKNIQYF

v_call: TRBV5-1
clone_size: few
cdr3_aa: CASSAGGTTNEKLFF

v_call: TRBV30
clone_size: -
cdr3_aa: CAWSAWDRENSPLHF

v_call: TRBV5-1
clone_size: -
cdr3_aa: CASSSWDRAGEKLFF

v_call: TRBV3-1/TRBV3-2
clone_size: -
cdr3_aa: CASSHSSGSSYNEQFF

v_call: TRBV10-3
clone_size: -
cdr3_aa: CAISVTDRGMDGYTF

v_call: TRBV4-3
clone_size: -
cdr3_aa: CASSQGSAGGRYEQYF

v_call: TRBV5-1
clone_size: -
cdr3_aa: CASSRVAGGYNEQFF

v_call: TRBV5-6
clone_size: -
cdr3_aa: CASSFTGMNTEAFF